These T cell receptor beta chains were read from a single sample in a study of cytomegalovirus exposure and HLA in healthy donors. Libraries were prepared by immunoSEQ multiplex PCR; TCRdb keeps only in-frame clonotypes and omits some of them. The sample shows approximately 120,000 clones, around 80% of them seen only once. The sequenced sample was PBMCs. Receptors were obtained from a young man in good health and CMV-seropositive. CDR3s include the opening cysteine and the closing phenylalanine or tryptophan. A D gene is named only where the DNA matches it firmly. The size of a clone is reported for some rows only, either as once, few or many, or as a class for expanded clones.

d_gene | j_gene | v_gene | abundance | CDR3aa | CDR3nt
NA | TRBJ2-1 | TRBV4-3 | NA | CASSQTLTSNNEQFF | TGCGCCAGCAGCCAAACCCTGACTAGTAACAATGAGCAGTTCTTC
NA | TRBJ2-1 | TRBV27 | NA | CASIRKTRFGEQFF | TGTGCCAGCATAAGAAAGACTAGGTTTGGTGAGCAGTTCTTC
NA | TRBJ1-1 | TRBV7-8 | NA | CASSFDSNTEAFF | TGTGCCAGCAGCTTCGACAGCAACACTGAAGCTTTCTTT
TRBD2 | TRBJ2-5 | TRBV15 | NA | CATSRGAGRPREEQYF | TGTGCCACCAGCAGAGGGGCCGGGAGGCCCCGAGAGGAGCAGTACTTC
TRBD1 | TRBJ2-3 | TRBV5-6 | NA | CASSLGTGYFRATDTQYF | TGTGCCAGCAGCTTGGGGACAGGGTACTTTAGAGCCACAGATACGCAGTATTTT
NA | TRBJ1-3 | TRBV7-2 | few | CASSRTNTLNTIYF | TGTGCCAGCAGCCGGACTAATACTCTAAACACCATATATTTT
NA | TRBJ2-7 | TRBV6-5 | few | CASSYGRTYEQYF | TGTGCCAGCAGTTACGGGAGGACCTACGAGCAGTACTTC
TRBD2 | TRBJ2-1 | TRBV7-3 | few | CASSLTVGGSSYNEQFF | TGTGCCAGCAGCTTAACTGTCGGCGGGAGCTCCTACAATGAGCAGTTCTTC
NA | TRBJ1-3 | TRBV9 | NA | CASSKDSGSGNTIYF | TGTGCCAGCAGCAAGGACAGCGGCTCTGGAAACACCATATATTTT
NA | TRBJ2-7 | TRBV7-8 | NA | CASSLRGGGHEQYF | TGTGCCAGCAGCCTCCGCGGAGGGGGCCACGAGCAGTACTTC
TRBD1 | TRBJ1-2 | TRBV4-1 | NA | CASSRPGTAGTF | TGCGCCAGCAGCCGTCCCGGGACAGCGGGCACCTTC
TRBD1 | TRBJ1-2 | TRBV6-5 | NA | CASRRDRSHYGYTF | TGTGCCAGCAGAAGGGACAGATCCCACTATGGCTACACCTTC
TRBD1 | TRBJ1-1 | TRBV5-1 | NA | CASSLRQGGMNTEAFF | TGCGCCAGCAGCTTAAGACAGGGCGGGATGAACACTGAAGCTTTCTTT
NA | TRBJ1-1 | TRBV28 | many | CASSLGFSGNTEAFF | TGTGCCAGCAGTTTAGGCTTTAGCGGGAACACTGAAGCTTTCTTT
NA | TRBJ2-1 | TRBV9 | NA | CASSGRDSRNEQFF | TGTGCCAGCAGCGGCCGGGACTCACGCAATGAGCAGTTCTTC
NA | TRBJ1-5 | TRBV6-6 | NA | CASSYGERGNQPQHF | TGTGCCAGCAGTTACGGTGAGCGTGGCAATCAGCCCCAGCATTTT
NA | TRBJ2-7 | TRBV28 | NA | CASRDSRAGMVHEQYF | TGTGCCAGCAGGGATTCCAGGGCGGGAATGGTCCACGAGCAGTACTTC
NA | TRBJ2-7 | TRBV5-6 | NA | CAREACWTGVSYEQYF | TGTGCCAGAGAAGCTTGCTGGACTGGCGTCTCCTACGAGCAGTACTTC
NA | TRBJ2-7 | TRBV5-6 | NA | CASSLVASDEQYF | TGTGCCAGCAGCTTGGTGGCTTCCGACGAGCAGTACTTC
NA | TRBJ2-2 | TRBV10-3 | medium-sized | CAIGGGGNTGELFF | TGTGCCATCGGGGGCGGGGGGAACACCGGGGAGCTGTTTTTT
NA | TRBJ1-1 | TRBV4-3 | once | CASSQDPYGTSSEAFF | TGCGCCAGCAGCCAAGATCCATATGGCACGTCCTCTGAAGCTTTCTTT
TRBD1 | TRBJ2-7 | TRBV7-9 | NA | CASSPGTGAYEQYF | TGTGCCAGCAGCCCCGGGACAGGTGCCTACGAGCAGTACTTC
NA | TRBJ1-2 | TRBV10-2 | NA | CASRFGGAFGYTF | TGCGCCAGCCGATTCGGGGGGGCATTCGGCTACACCTTC
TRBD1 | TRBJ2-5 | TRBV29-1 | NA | CSVEATGARETQYF | TGCAGCGTTGAAGCTACAGGGGCGCGGGAGACCCAGTACTTC
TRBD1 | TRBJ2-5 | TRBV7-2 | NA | CASSLGGGTGQTQYF | TGTGCCAGCAGCTTAGGAGGCGGGACAGGGCAGACCCAGTACTTC
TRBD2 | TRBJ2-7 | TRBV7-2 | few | CASSSAVAAGGSYEQYF | TGTGCCAGCAGCTCTGCGGTTGCGGCGGGAGGATCCTACGAGCAGTACTTC
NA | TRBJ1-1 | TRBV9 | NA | CASSPNGRGNTEAFF | TGTGCCAGCAGCCCGAACGGGAGGGGGAACACTGAAGCTTTCTTT
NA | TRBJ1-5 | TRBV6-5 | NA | CARTGQPQHF | TGTGCCAGGACAGGTCAGCCCCAGCATTTT
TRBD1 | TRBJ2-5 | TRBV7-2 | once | CASSLGQGETQYF | TGTGCCAGCAGCTTGGGACAGGGCGAGACCCAGTACTTC
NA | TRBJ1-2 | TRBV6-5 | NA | CASSYSQGGYTF | TGTGCCAGCAGTTACTCGCAGGGTGGCTACACCTTC
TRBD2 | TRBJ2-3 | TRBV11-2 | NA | CASSLVRGGRIDTQYF | TGTGCCAGCAGCTTAGTCCGCGGGGGGCGGATAGATACGCAGTATTTT
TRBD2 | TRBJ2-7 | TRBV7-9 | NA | CASRGLAYEQYF | TGTGCCAGCAGGGGACTAGCCTACGAGCAGTACTTC
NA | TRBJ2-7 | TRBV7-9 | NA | CASSFQGRYEQYF | TGTGCCAGCAGCTTTCAGGGTCGCTACGAGCAGTACTTC
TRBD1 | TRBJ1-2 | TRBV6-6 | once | CASSYSSGQGNSGYTF | TGTGCCAGCAGTTACTCGTCCGGACAGGGTAATTCTGGCTACACCTTC